The 23 T cell receptor beta chains below come from one sample, sequenced in a study of shared clonotypes between healthy human individuals. TCRdb's copy holds only in-frame clones and misses some; the assay was immunoSEQ multiplex PCR. The sample yields around 2.1 million clones, roughly 91% seen once. Selected positively for CCR7 and CD45RO-negative, naive CD8 cells excluded terminally differentiated effector memory CD45RA+ cells. What was sequenced was naive CD8+ T cells from PBMCs. These TCRs come from a man younger than 35 in good health. Some clones in this sample may be carry-over from other donors' samples.

The CDR3 loop reads CASSLEVRTDTQYF. Written as DNA, the CDR3 is TGTGCCAGCAGCTTAGAGGTCAGGACAGATACGCAGTATTTT. V is TRBV7-9 and J is TRBJ2-3; D gene unclear. The V end was cut by 1 base, the J end by 3 bases, with 8 bases between. The CDR3 has 14 residues. Germline lookup yields CDR1 SEHNR and CDR2 FQNEAQ (reference sequence).

A few counts support this clone. V is TRBV14 and J is TRBJ1-1; D gene unclear. Deletions cut 6 bases from V and 0 bases from J, with 11 bases between. Germline values: CDR1 SGHDN, CDR2 FVKESK. This CDR3 comprises 14 residues. CDR3 DNA: TGTGCCAGCAGACCCGGGAGATTGAACACTGAAGCTTTCTTT. Amino acids: CASRPGRLNTEAFF.

Of note for this clone: The same CDR3 can be traced to other DNA sequences in this sample. This chain joins TRBV6-5 and TRBJ1-4; no reliable D call. Germline CDR1 reads MNHEY; CDR2 reads SVGAGI. V gave up 0 bases and J gave up 8 bases, with 10 bases separating them. The CDR3 covers 14 residues. The CDR3: CASSYSPGGEKLFF. The CDR3, as DNA: TGTGCCAGCAGTTACTCCCCGGGAGGGGAAAAACTGTTTTTT.

V gene TRBV10-3 combines with J gene TRBJ1-1, with a tentative D call TRBD1 (6 bases). The germline V gene has CDR1 ENHRY and CDR2 SYGVKD. Trimming cost V 7 bases and J 11 bases, with 20 bases left between them. CDR3 length equals 13 residues. In DNA, the CDR3 is TGTGCCATCAATGGAGTAAAGGGGGGGGGTGCTTTCTTT. Protein product: CAINGVKGGGAFF.

This chain links TRBV28 with TRBJ2-3, with D possibly TRBD2 on 5 matching bases. Per the germline V gene, CDR1 is MDHEN and CDR2 is SYDVKM. CDR3 length: 15 residues. V lost 1 base and J lost 0, with 8 bases in between. Here the CDR3 DNA reads TGTGCCAGCAGTTTATATTCGGGGAGCACAGATACGCAGTATTTT. This translates into CASSLYSGSTDTQYF.

CDR3 nucleotides: TGTGCCAGCAGCTTAGGCCCTAGCGGGGCCTACGAGCAGTACTTC. This translates into CASSLGPSGAYEQYF. The chain is built from TRBV11-2 and TRBJ2-7, with 9 bases fitting TRBD2. This CDR3 is built from 15 residues. J lost 2 bases, V lost 1 base, and 3 bases had no gene match. CDR1 and CDR2 (germline): SGHAT, FQNNGV.

The rearrangement joins TRBV29-1 to TRBJ1-1; 11 nucleotides line up with TRBD1. Germline trimming cut 4 bases from V and 1 base from J; bases unmatched to any gene: 8. The CDR3 contains 16 residues. Germline CDR1 reads SQVTM; CDR2 reads ANQGSEA. Written as DNA, the CDR3 is TGCAGCGTTGTCACGGGACAGGGGGATCGGAACACTGAAGCTTTCTTT. Translation gives CSVVTGQGDRNTEAFF.

V and J are TRBV4-2 and TRBJ1-1, with D tentatively TRBD1 (5 bases). The CDR3 totals 13 residues. V shed 5 bases and J shed 5 bases, with 12 bases lying between them. Germline V CDR1 and CDR2: LGHNA, YNFKEQ. The CDR3 here is CASSSGGGTEAFF. The CDR3 coding sequence is TGTGCCAGCAGCTCTGGGGGGGGTACTGAAGCTTTCTTT.

The rearrangement joins TRBV5-6 to TRBJ2-1; unclear D gene. The CDR3 has 12 amino acids. Germline values: CDR1 SGHDT, CDR2 YYEEEE. V lost 0 bases and J 12 bases, leaving 10 bases between the germline ends. CDR3 in DNA: TGTGCCAGCAGCTTGGGGTCGCAACGGCAGTTCTTC. Amino acids: CASSLGSQRQFF.

The V gene is TRBV19, the J gene TRBJ2-7; 10 nucleotides match TRBD1. Unmatched junction bases numbered 5, after V lost 4 bases and J lost 5 bases. CDR1 is LNHDA and CDR2 is SQIVND in the germline V gene (reference sequence). The CDR3 contains 14 residues. The CDR3, as DNA: TGTGCCAGTAGTAGTCCGGGACAGGGGCACGAGCAGTACTTC. Translated, it gives CASSSPGQGHEQYF.

V is TRBV4-3 and J is TRBJ2-7, with 10 bases lining up with TRBD1. Unmatched junction bases numbered 6, after V lost 4 bases and J lost 3 bases. CDR1 and CDR2 from the germline V gene are LGHNA and YSLEER. The CDR3 is 15 amino acids. Here the CDR3 reads CASSRRQGASYEQYF. In DNA, the CDR3 is TGCGCCAGCAGCCGCCGACAGGGGGCGAGCTACGAGCAGTACTTC.

This clone came up once. The chain employs TRBV2 and TRBJ2-1; 8 positions agree with TRBD1. Germline values: CDR1 SNHLY, CDR2 FYNNEI. The CDR3 is 15 amino acids. Germline trimming cut 0 bases from V and 8 bases from J; bases unmatched to any gene: 6. CDR3 amino acids: CASSEAQGAHYEQFF. In DNA, the CDR3 is TGTGCCAGCAGTGAAGCCCAGGGGGCTCACTATGAGCAGTTCTTC.

For the CDR3, the DNA is TGCGCCAGCAGCCAAGATTTCCCGAGGATGATTTTGGCGGGAGCCCAAGAGACCCAGTACTTC. It encodes CASSQDFPRMILAGAQETQYF. The J gene is TRBJ2-5, the V gene TRBV4-3; 7 bases are a match to TRBD2. The CDR3 length is 21 residues. With 0 bases clipped from V and 1 base from J, the junction kept 20 bases outside the gene matches. Germline values: CDR1 LGHNA, CDR2 YSLEER.

The chain uses TRBV7-6 and TRBJ1-1; no definite D call. Trimming stripped 7 bases from V and 2 bases from J, with 11 bases between. From germline, CDR1 is SGHVS and CDR2 FNYEAQ. The CDR3 contains 13 residues. CDR3 DNA sequence: TGTGCCAGCACCCCCCCCCTCAACACTGAAGCTTTCTTT. This encodes CASTPPLNTEAFF. Full variable domain (missing parts from reference TRBV7-6 and TRBJ1-1): GAGVSQSPRYKVTKRGQDVALRCDPISGHVSLYWYRQALGQGPEFLTYFNYEAQQDKSGLPNDRFSAERPEGSISTLTIQRTEQRDSAMYRCASTPPLNTEAFFGQGTRLTVV.

The gene calls are TRBV4-1 and TRBJ2-1; the match to TRBD1 covers 7 bases. This CDR3 comprises 16 residues. Per the germline V gene, CDR1 is MGHRA and CDR2 is YSYEKL. The V gene end was trimmed by 4 bases and the J gene end by 4 bases; junction bases not matched to a gene: 10. CDR3 nucleotides: TGCGCCAGCAGCCCCCCCGAGGGGGCGCCTTACAATGAGCAGTTCTTC. Translating it yields CASSPPEGAPYNEQFF.

The chain uses TRBV15 and TRBJ2-7; TRBD1 is a possible D gene (5 bases). V shed 5 bases and J shed 4 bases, with 15 bases lying between them. CDR3 size: 14 residues. In germline, CDR1 is LNHNV, CDR2 YYDKDF (reference sequence). The CDR3 reads CATSRKGDPYEQYF. CDR3 bases: TGTGCCACCAGCCGAAAAGGGGATCCTTACGAGCAGTACTTC.

The chain carries TRBV6-1 and TRBJ2-2, with D unclear. The CDR3 length is 17 residues. The germline gives CDR1 MNHNS, CDR2 SASEGT. V lost 2 bases, J lost 1 base, and 14 bases lay in between. The CDR3 nucleotides are TGTGCCAGCAGTGAATGGGTAGGAACTCTGAACACCGGGGAGCTGTTTTTT. Residues: CASSEWVGTLNTGELFF.

The rearrangement links TRBV13 to TRBJ2-1; D is undetermined. The CDR3 has 14 amino acids. Trimming cost V 8 bases and J 3 bases, with 14 bases left between them. CDR1 and CDR2 (germline): PRHDT, FYEKMQ (reference sequence). CDR3 DNA sequence: TGTGCCAGCGACCTTCGCGGCGGCTACAATGAGCAGTTCTTC. It specifies CASDLRGGYNEQFF.

The chain combines TRBV7-9 with TRBJ2-7; possible D gene TRBD1, 5 bases. The CDR3 runs 15 residues. Trimming stripped 3 bases from V and 1 base from J, with 13 bases between. The V gene's germline CDR1 is SEHNR and CDR2 FQNEAQ (reference sequence). CDR3 region: CASSFEDTESYEQYF. The DNA of the CDR3 is TGTGCCAGCAGCTTCGAGGACACCGAATCCTACGAGCAGTACTTC.

This rearrangement joins TRBV4-2 to TRBJ2-1; perhaps TRBD1 as D (5 bases). Trimming cost V 6 bases and J 6 bases, with 12 bases left between them. Germline lookup yields CDR1 LGHNA and CDR2 YNFKEQ. The CDR3 covers 13 residues. This CDR3 reads CASRDLRVNEQFF. In nucleotides, the CDR3 is TGTGCCAGCAGGGACCTCAGGGTCAATGAGCAGTTCTTC.

The chain recombines TRBV28 with TRBJ2-3; 8 positions agree with TRBD1. Unmatched junction bases numbered 7, after V lost 4 bases and J lost 4 bases. The length of the CDR3 is 15 residues. The germline V gene has CDR1 MDHEN and CDR2 SYDVKM. The CDR3 coding sequence is TGTGCCAGCAGTTCCGGACAGGGATTGGCAGATACGCAGTATTTT. Its protein product is CASSSGQGLADTQYF.

The V call is TRBV7-9, the J call TRBJ2-7, with 10 nucleotides matching TRBD2. CDR1 and CDR2 (germline): SEHNR, FQNEAQ (reference sequence). Unmatched junction bases numbered 3, after V lost 1 base and J lost 3 bases. The CDR3 totals 15 residues. The chain's CDR3 is CASSLVIAGGYEQYF. In DNA form, the CDR3 reads TGTGCCAGCAGCTTAGTTATAGCGGGAGGCTACGAGCAGTACTTC. Filled out from reference TRBV7-9 and TRBJ2-7, the complete variable domain reads DTGVSQNPRHKITKRGQNVTFRCDPISEHNRLYWYRQTLGQGPEFLTYFQNEAQLEKSRLLSDRFSAERPKGSFSTLEIQRTEQGDSAMYLCASSLVIAGGYEQYFGPGTRLTVT.

This clone was picked up one time. The chain uses TRBV30 and TRBJ2-2, with TRBD1 identical over 7 bases. Germline loops: CDR1 GTSNPN, CDR2 SVGIG (reference sequence). V trimming: 3 bases; J trimming: 5 bases; junction bases outside the gene matches: 9. The CDR3 extends over 15 amino acids. CDR3 sequence reads: CAWRETGVWTGELFF. The DNA for the CDR3 is TGTGCCTGGAGGGAAACAGGGGTTTGGACCGGGGAGCTGTTTTTT.